The rows below give T cell receptor beta chains drawn from one sample of a study of T cells after yellow fever vaccination. TCRdb re-called the 5' RACE reads with MiXCR, one entry per CDR3 protein. This table holds about 220,000 distinct CDR3 sequences, about 7% found once. The sample consisted of CD4+ T cells sorted from PBMCs, taken on the day of the yellow fever booster vaccination. All receptors come from a man aged 25 to 40 who received the YFV17D yellow fever vaccine. Both conserved end residues are trimmed from each CDR3. A D gene is named only where the DNA matches it firmly.

TRBV7-7 NA ASSLPVGGML
TRBV12-3/TRBV12-4 NA ASTITGTQAKNIQY
TRBV6-2/TRBV6-3 NA ASSRGSGSRTDTQY
TRBV6-2/TRBV6-3 TRBD2 ASSSRAGGSGTQY
TRBV18 TRBD2 ASSPLLAGGASTDTQY
TRBV12-3/TRBV12-4 NA ASSSGTLGPISAYEQY
TRBV30 TRBD1 AWSYRGYEQY
TRBV18 NA ASSPGGGNQPQH
TRBV18 NA ASSPPSRGDEQY
TRBV7-9 NA ASSLSPWAGSPYEQY
TRBV5-1 NA ASRAGPENYEQY
TRBV24-1 NA ATSRFPNEQF
TRBV4-3 TRBD2 ASSLPRGREKKAAKNIQY
TRBV12-3/TRBV12-4 NA ASSLIQGLWF
TRBV20-1 TRBD2 SASTGEGLSYNEQF
TRBV20-1 TRBD1 SARYSRGSYEQY
TRBV12-3/TRBV12-4 TRBD1 ASSLLTGLTNEQY